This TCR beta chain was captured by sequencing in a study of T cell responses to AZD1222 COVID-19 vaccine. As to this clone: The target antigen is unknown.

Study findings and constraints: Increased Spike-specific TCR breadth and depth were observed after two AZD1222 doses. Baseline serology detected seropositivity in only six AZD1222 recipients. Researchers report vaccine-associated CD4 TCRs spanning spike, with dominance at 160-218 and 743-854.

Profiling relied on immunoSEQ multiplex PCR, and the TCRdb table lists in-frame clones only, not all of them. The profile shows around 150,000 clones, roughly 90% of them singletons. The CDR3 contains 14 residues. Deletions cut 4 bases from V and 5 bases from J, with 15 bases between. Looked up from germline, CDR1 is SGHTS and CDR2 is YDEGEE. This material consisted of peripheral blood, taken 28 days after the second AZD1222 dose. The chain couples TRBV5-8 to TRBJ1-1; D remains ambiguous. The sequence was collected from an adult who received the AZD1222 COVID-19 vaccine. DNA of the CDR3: TGTGCCAGCAGCGGGTGGACTGTCGGAACTGAAGCTTTCTTT. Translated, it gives CASSGWTVGTEAFF.